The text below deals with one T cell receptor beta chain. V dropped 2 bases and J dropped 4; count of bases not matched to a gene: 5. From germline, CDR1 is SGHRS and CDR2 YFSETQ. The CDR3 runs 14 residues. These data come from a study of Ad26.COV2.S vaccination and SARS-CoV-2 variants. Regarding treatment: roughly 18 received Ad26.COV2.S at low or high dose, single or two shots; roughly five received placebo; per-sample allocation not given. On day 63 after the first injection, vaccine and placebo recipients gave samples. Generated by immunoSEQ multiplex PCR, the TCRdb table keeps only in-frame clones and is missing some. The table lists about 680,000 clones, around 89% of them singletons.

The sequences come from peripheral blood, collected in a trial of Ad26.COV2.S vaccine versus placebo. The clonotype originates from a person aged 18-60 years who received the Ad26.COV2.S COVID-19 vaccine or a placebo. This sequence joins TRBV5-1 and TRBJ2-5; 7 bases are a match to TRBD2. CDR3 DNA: TGCGCCAGCAGCTTCGGACTAGACCGAGAGACCCAGTACTTC. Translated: CASSFGLDRETQYF.